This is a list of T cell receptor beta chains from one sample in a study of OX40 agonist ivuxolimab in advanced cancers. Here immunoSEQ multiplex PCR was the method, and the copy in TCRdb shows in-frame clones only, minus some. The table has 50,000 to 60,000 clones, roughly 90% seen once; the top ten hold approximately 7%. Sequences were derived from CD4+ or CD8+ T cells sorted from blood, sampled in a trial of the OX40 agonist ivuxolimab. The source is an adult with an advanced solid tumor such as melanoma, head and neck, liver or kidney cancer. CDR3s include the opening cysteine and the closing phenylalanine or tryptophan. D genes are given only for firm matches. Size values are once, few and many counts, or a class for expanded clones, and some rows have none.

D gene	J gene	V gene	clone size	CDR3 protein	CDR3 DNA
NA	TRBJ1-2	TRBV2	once	CASSQGHGYTF	TGTGCCAGCAGCCAGGGGCATGGCTACACCTTC
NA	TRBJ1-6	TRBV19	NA	CASSSLTVGSSPLHF	TGTGCCAGTAGTTCCCTGACAGTAGGTAGCTCACCCCTCCACTTT
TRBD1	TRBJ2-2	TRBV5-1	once	CASRVYWGGQGLGQGNTGELFF	TGCGCCAGCAGGGTATACTGGGGCGGACAGGGTCTCGGACAGGGAAACACCGGGGAGCTGTTTTTT
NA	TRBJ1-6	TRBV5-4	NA	CAMRKGSSYNSPLHF	TGTGCGATGAGGAAGGGGAGCTCCTATAATTCACCCCTCCACTTT
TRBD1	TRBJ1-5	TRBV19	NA	CASSTTGGGNNQPQHF	TGTGCCAGTAGTACCACAGGGGGGGGGAACAATCAGCCCCAGCATTTT
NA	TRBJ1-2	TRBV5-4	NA	CASSSDLQGRSGYTF	TGTGCCAGCAGCTCGGACTTACAGGGACGGAGTGGCTACACCTTC
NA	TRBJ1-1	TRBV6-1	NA	CASTGEVWDTEAFF	TGTGCCAGCACTGGTGAGGTTTGGGACACTGAAGCTTTCTTT
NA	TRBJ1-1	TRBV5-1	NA	CASSSEGSRTEAFF	TGCGCCAGCAGCTCAGAGGGGTCACGCACTGAAGCTTTCTTT
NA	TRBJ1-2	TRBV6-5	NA	CASSYNRASGYTF	TGTGCCAGCAGTTACAACAGGGCAAGTGGCTACACCTTC
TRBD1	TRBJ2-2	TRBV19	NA	CASSIRQGVSDTGELFF	TGTGCCAGTAGTATTCGGCAGGGGGTTTCGGACACCGGGGAGCTGTTTTTT
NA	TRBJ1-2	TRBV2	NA	CASSNYGYTF	TGTGCCAGCAGTAACTATGGCTACACCTTC
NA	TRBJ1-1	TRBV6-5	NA	CASSYSSASNTEAFF	TGTGCCAGCAGTTACTCGAGCGCTAGTAACACTGAAGCTTTCTTT
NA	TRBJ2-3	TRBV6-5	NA	CASSYSWTETDTQYF	TGTGCCAGCAGTTACTCTTGGACAGAAACAGATACGCAGTATTTT
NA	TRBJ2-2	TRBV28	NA	CASSRSRLRRTGELFF	TGTGCCAGCAGTCGCAGTCGTCTTCGCCGGACCGGGGAGCTGTTTTTT
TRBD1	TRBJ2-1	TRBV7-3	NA	CASSYGQGRHNEQFF	TGTGCCAGCAGCTACGGACAGGGAAGACACAATGAGCAGTTCTTC
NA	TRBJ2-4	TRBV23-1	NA	CASSPRRTRWGTKNIQYF	TGCGCCAGCAGTCCACGCCGGACCCGCTGGGGGACCAAAAACATTCAGTACTTC
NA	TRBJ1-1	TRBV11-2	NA	CASSYDAKGGTEAFF	TGTGCCAGCAGCTACGACGCGAAGGGGGGAACTGAAGCTTTCTTT
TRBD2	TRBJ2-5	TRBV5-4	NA	CASKREGGETQYF	TGTGCCAGCAAGCGGGAGGGGGGAGAGACCCAGTACTTC
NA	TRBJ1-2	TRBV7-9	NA	CASSLDSGVNYGYTF	TGTGCCAGCAGCTTAGATTCAGGAGTTAACTATGGCTACACCTTC
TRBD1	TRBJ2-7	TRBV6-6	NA	CASSYSGQGGEQYF	TGTGCCAGCAGTTACTCCGGACAGGGGGGCGAGCAGTACTTC
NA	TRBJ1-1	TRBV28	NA	CASSSASTGNTEAFF	TGTGCCAGCAGTTCGGCGTCAACAGGGAACACTGAAGCTTTCTTT
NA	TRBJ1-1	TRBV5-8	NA	CAIARYTEAFF	TGTGCCATCGCACGTTACACTGAAGCTTTCTTT
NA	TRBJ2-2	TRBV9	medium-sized	CASSVALATGELFF	TGTGCCAGCAGCGTAGCCCTGGCCACCGGGGAGCTGTTTTTT
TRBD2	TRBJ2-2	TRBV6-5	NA	CATLDSGGTGELFF	TGTGCCACCCTAGATAGCGGGGGGACCGGGGAGCTGTTTTTT
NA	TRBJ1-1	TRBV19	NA	CASSIQGEVATEAFF	TGTGCCAGTAGTATACAGGGAGAGGTTGCCACTGAAGCTTTCTTT
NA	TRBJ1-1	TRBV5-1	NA	CASSLTDTEAFF	TGCGCCAGCAGCTTGACTGACACGGAAGCTTTCTTT
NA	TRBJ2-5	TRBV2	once	CASSELANQETQYF	TGTGCCAGCAGTGAACTAGCTAACCAAGAGACCCAGTACTTC
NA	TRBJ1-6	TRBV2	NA	CASENRDWHNSPLHF	TGTGCCAGCGAGAACAGGGACTGGCATAATTCACCCCTCCACTTT
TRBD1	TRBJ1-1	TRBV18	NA	CASSPQLTGGQPEAFF	TGTGCCAGCTCACCACAACTCACAGGGGGCCAACCTGAAGCTTTCTTT
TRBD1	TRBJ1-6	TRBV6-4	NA	CASNILRDRLNSPLHF	TGTGCCAGCAACATCCTTCGGGACAGGCTCAATTCACCCCTCCACTTT
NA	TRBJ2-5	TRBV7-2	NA	CASSLAVGTPSSRETQYF	TGTGCCAGCAGCTTAGCTGTGGGGACACCATCAAGTAGGGAGACCCAGTACTTC
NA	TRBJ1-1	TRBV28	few	CASGQDTFNTEAFF	TGTGCCAGCGGGCAAGACACTTTTAACACTGAAGCTTTCTTT
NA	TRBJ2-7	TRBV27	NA	CASSLRPPDSAYEQYF	TGTGCCAGCAGCCTTCGACCTCCGGACAGCGCCTACGAGCAGTACTTC
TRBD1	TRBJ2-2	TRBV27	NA	CARPLRVDRDDETGELFF	TGTGCGCGGCCACTGCGTGTAGACAGGGATGATGAAACCGGGGAGCTGTTTTTT
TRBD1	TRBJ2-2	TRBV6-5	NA	CASTRTGSTGELFF	TGTGCCAGCACCCGGACAGGAAGCACCGGGGAGCTGTTTTTT
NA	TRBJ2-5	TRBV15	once	CATSREQGSETQYF	TGTGCCACCAGCAGAGAACAGGGTTCCGAGACCCAGTACTTC
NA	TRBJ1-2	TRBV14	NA	CASSHTNRFVNGYTF	TGTGCCAGCAGCCATACTAACAGGTTCGTCAATGGCTACACCTTC
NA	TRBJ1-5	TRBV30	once	CAWSVLGHQPQHF	TGTGCCTGGAGTGTACTAGGGCATCAGCCCCAGCATTTT
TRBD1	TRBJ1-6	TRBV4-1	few	CASSQATGTGRSPLHF	TGCGCCAGCAGCCAGGCTACCGGGACAGGGAGATCACCCCTCCACTTT
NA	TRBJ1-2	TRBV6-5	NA	CASSYSTVTTGGYTF	TGTGCCAGCAGTTACTCTACAGTGACTACGGGGGGCTACACCTTC
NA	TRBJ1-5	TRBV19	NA	CASSILSHQPQHF	TGTGCCAGTAGTATTTTGTCCCATCAGCCCCAGCATTTT
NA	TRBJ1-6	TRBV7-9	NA	CASSLTHDTSPLHF	TGTGCCAGCAGCTTAACCCACGATACATCACCCCTCCACTTT
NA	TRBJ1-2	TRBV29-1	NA	CSVEGMGNYGYTF	TGCAGCGTTGAAGGGATGGGGAACTATGGCTACACCTTC